This passage covers 10 T cell receptor beta chains from one sample sequenced in a study of OX40 agonist ivuxolimab in advanced cancers. Here immunoSEQ multiplex PCR was the method, and the copy in TCRdb shows in-frame clones only, minus some. The table has some 45,000 clones, 70% to 90% seen once. This material consisted of CD4+ or CD8+ T cells sorted from blood, taken in a trial of the OX40 agonist ivuxolimab. These receptors were collected from an adult with an advanced solid tumor such as melanoma, head and neck, liver or kidney cancer.

This chain uses TRBV4-2 with TRBJ1-2; no definite D call. The CDR3 length is 14 residues. In germline, CDR1 is LGHNA, CDR2 YNFKEQ. The V and J ends lost 0 bases and 8 bases respectively, with 13 bases between them. Here the CDR3 DNA reads TGTGCCAGCAGCCAAGATCCCGGTCCCGAAGGCTACACCTTC. Its translation is CASSQDPGPEGYTF.

J is TRBJ2-7 and V is TRBV12-5, with TRBD1 as a possible D gene (5 bases). The CDR3 spans 13 residues. Germline V gene lookup returns CDR1 LGHNT and CDR2 FRNRAP. V lost 0 bases to trimming and J lost 2 bases, with 5 bases between them. The CDR3 DNA reads as TGTGCTAGTGGTTTGGTGGACACCTACGAGCAGTACTTC. Protein sequence: CASGLVDTYEQYF.

In DNA, the CDR3 is TGTGCCAGCAGTGATTGGCCAGGGTATACGGACACTGAAGCTTTCTTT. Its translation is CASSDWPGYTDTEAFF. The chain links TRBV25-1 to TRBJ1-1; weak D call: TRBD1 (5 bases). With 3 bases removed from V and 3 bases from J, the gap between germline ends came to 17 bases. This CDR3 has 16 amino acids. CDR1 MGHDK and CDR2 SYGVNS come from the germline V gene.

The chain has TRBV19 and TRBJ1-6; the D is unclear. Trimming stripped 8 bases from V and 8 bases from J, with 22 bases between. This CDR3 contains 16 residues. In germline, CDR1 is LNHDA, CDR2 SQIVND (reference sequence). CDR3 region: CASASYSRGRDSPLHF. CDR3 DNA: TGTGCCAGTGCTAGCTACAGTCGAGGTCGGGATTCACCCCTCCACTTT. The whole variable domain, filled in from reference TRBV19 and TRBJ1-6, reads DGGITQSPKYLFRKEGQNVTLSCEQNLNHDAMYWYRQDPGQGLRLIYYSQIVNDFQKGDIAEGYSVSREKKESFPLTVTSAQKNPTAFYLCASASYSRGRDSPLHFGNGTRLTVT.

This clone was counted once. The chain combines TRBV19 with TRBJ1-4; D ambiguous. V was trimmed by 6 bases and J by 1 base, leaving 9 bases between them. Per germline, CDR1 LNHDA and CDR2 SQIVND (reference sequence). The CDR3 is 14 amino acids. CDR3 bases: TGTGCCAGTAGAGCTAAGAGAACTAATGAAAAACTGTTTTTT. This codes for CASRAKRTNEKLFF. Based on the CDR3 plus reference TRBV19 and TRBJ1-4, the full variable domain is DGGITQSPKYLFRKEGQNVTLSCEQNLNHDAMYWYRQDPGQGLRLIYYSQIVNDFQKGDIAEGYSVSREKKESFPLTVTSAQKNPTAFYLCASRAKRTNEKLFFGSGTQLSVL.

The chain couples TRBV19 to TRBJ1-4, with D unresolved. Germline CDR1 is LNHDA and CDR2 is SQIVND (reference sequence). V lost 7 bases to trimming and J lost 4 bases, with 16 bases between them. CDR3 length: 15 residues. CDR3: CASTSWEKFNEKLFF. The DNA of the CDR3 is TGTGCCAGTACCTCCTGGGAGAAGTTTAATGAAAAACTGTTTTTT. The entire variable domain, with the rest obtained from reference TRBV19 and TRBJ1-4, is as follows: DGGITQSPKYLFRKEGQNVTLSCEQNLNHDAMYWYRQDPGQGLRLIYYSQIVNDFQKGDIAEGYSVSREKKESFPLTVTSAQKNPTAFYLCASTSWEKFNEKLFFGSGTQLSVL.

The rearrangement joins TRBV12-5 to TRBJ1-1; D unresolved. Germline lookup yields CDR1 LGHNT and CDR2 FRNRAP. The CDR3 runs to 13 residues. Deletions cut 6 bases from V and 1 base from J, with 9 bases between. Here the CDR3 reads CASGRGRNTEAFF. In DNA, the CDR3 is TGTGCTAGTGGGCGTGGGAGGAACACTGAAGCTTTCTTT.

J is TRBJ2-1 and V is TRBV7-2, with D perhaps given as TRBD1 or TRBD2 (5 bases each). Germline loops: CDR1 SGHTA, CDR2 FQGNSA. Trimming cost V 2 bases and J 1 base, with 15 bases left between them. The CDR3 has 17 residues. Here the CDR3 reads CASSLQGPTKSYNEQFF. CDR3 sequence (DNA): TGTGCCAGCAGCTTACAGGGACCCACCAAATCCTACAATGAGCAGTTCTTC.

The genes are TRBV19 and TRBJ2-3; D unresolved. The CDR3 totals 15 residues. Germline V gives CDR1 LNHDA, CDR2 SQIVND (reference sequence). The V gene lost 6 bases and the J gene lost 2 bases, with 15 bases spanning the gap. CDR3 residues: CASSRAGSITDTQYF. The CDR3 DNA reads as TGTGCCAGTAGCCGCGCCGGGTCTATCACAGATACGCAGTATTTT.

The V gene is TRBV19, the J gene TRBJ1-1, with D uncertain. CDR1 LNHDA and CDR2 SQIVND come from the germline V gene (reference sequence). CDR3 size: 14 residues. Between the trimmed V and J ends, which lost 8 bases and 0 bases, there was a span of 13 bases. In nucleotides, the CDR3 is TGTGCCAGTGCGATTGAACTGATGAACACTGAAGCTTTCTTT. It codes for CASAIELMNTEAFF.